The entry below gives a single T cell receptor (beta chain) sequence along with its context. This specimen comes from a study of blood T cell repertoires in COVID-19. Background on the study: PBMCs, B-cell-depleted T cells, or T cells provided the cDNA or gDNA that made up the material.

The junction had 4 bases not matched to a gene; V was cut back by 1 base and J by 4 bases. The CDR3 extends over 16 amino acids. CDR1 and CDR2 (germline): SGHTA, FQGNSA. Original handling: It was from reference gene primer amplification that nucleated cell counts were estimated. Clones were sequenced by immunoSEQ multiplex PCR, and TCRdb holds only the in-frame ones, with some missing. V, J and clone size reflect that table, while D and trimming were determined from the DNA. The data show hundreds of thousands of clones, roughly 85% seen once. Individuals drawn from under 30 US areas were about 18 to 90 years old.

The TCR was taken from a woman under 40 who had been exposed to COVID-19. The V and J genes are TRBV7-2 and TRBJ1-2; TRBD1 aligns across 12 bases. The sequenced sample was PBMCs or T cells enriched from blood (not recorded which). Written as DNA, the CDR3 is TGTGCCAGCAGCTTAGTTGGGACAGGGGGCTTCTATGGCTACACCTTC. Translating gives CASSLVGTGGFYGYTF.